This T cell receptor beta chain came from a study of molecular identifiers for immune sequencing clone quantification. Study overall: Replicates split RNA from about 20,000 or 100,000 naive CD8 cells five ways, and the researchers sequenced four portions.

TCRdb reprocessed the PCR reads via MiXCR and lists one record per CDR3 protein. Here the sample spans tens of thousands of distinct CDR3 sequences, roughly a quarter being singletons. With RNA at 10%, 30% or 50%, naive CD8 libraries came from approximately 20,000 to 1,000,000 sorted cells. This clonotype was found many times. Looked up from germline, CDR1 is SEHNR and CDR2 is FQNEAQ (reference sequence). The CDR3 is made up of 14 amino acids. V trimming: 6 bases; J trimming: 3 bases; junction bases outside the gene matches: 5. The chain couples TRBV7-9 to TRBJ1-1, with TRBD1 matching 9 bases. The clonotype was recovered from a human donor in good health. Some libraries in this study had Jurkat cell RNA spiked in. The sequenced sample consisted of naive CD8+ T cells from blood, with Jurkat cell RNA spiked in. The subset: FACS-sorted CD8+CD4-CCR7+CD45RA+ naive T cells. The CDR3 is CASSPGTGYTEAFF. The CDR3 DNA reads TGTGCCAGCAGTCCCGGGACAGGGTACACTGAAGCTTTCTTT.